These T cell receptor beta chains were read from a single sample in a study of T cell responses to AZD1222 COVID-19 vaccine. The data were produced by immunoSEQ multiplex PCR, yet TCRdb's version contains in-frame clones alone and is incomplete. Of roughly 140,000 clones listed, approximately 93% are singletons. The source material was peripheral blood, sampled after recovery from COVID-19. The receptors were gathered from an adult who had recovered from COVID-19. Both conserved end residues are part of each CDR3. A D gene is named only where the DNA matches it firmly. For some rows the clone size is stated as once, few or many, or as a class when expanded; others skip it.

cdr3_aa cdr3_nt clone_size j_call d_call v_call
CASSLSASGNSVYNEQFF TGTGCCAGCAGTTTATCGGCTAGCGGGAACTCGGTCTACAATGAGCAGTTCTTC . TRBJ2-1 TRBD2 TRBV28
CASSGVAGVGASGSYEQYF TGTGCCAGCAGTGGAGTAGCGGGAGTCGGAGCGTCGGGATCCTACGAGCAGTACTTC . TRBJ2-7 TRBD2 TRBV6-2/TRBV6-3
CASRPGSNQPQHF TGTGCCAGCAGACCAGGGAGCAATCAGCCCCAGCATTTT . TRBJ1-5 . TRBV12-3/TRBV12-4
CASSGETQYF TGTGCCAGCAGCGGGGAGACCCAGTACTTC . TRBJ2-5 . TRBV28
CASSLAAGTLTEAFF TGCGCCAGCAGCTTGGCCGCAGGGACCCTCACTGAAGCTTTCTTT . TRBJ1-1 . TRBV5-1
CATNWDSLSNQPQHF TGTGCCACCAATTGGGACAGTCTTAGCAATCAGCCCCAGCATTTT . TRBJ1-5 TRBD1 TRBV19
CASSPGGVGTGELFF TGTGCCAGCTCCCCCGGGGGAGTAGGCACCGGGGAGCTGTTTTTT . TRBJ2-2 . TRBV18
CASSLDMGLAGSEQYF TGTGCCAGCAGCTTGGATATGGGACTAGCGGGAAGCGAGCAGTACTTC . TRBJ2-7 TRBD2 TRBV5-6
CASSLGVDEQYF TGCGCCAGCAGCTTGGGGGTGGACGAGCAGTACTTC . TRBJ2-7 . TRBV5-1
CASSRGPGGLNEQYF TGTGCCAGCAGCCGAGGGCCAGGGGGCCTCAACGAGCAGTACTTC . TRBJ2-7 TRBD1 TRBV7-9
CASSRDPLGEQYF TGTGCCAGCAGTCGGGACCCCCTGGGCGAGCAGTACTTC . TRBJ2-7 . TRBV6-5
CASSFPGAGEGTDTQYF TGTGCCAGCAGCTTTCCGGGGGCGGGAGAGGGCACAGATACGCAGTATTTT once TRBJ2-3 . TRBV5-4
CASSPSQKSSYNEQFF TGTGCCAGCAGCCCCTCCCAGAAGAGCTCCTACAATGAGCAGTTCTTC . TRBJ2-1 . TRBV7-9
CSVELRDRYNEQFF TGCAGCGTTGAGTTACGGGACAGGTACAATGAGCAGTTCTTC . TRBJ2-1 TRBD1 TRBV29-1
CASSLDSNQPQHF TGTGCCAGCAGTTTAGATAGCAATCAGCCCCAGCATTTT . TRBJ1-5 . TRBV27
CASSLDRDQPQHF TGTGCCAGCAGCTTAGACAGGGACCAGCCCCAGCATTTT . TRBJ1-5 . TRBV11-2
CASRSLAGEVYEQYF TGTGCCAGCAGGTCACTAGCGGGAGAGGTCTACGAGCAGTACTTC . TRBJ2-7 TRBD2 TRBV6-5
CASRPTVNTEAFF TGTGCCAGCAGGCCTACAGTGAACACTGAAGCTTTCTTT . TRBJ1-1 . TRBV6-5
CASSLADSYEQYF TGTGCCAGCAGCTTAGCCGACAGTTACGAGCAGTACTTC . TRBJ2-7 . TRBV7-2
CASSLYSTGLAYEQYF TGTGCCAGCAGCTTATACTCGACAGGGTTGGCCTACGAGCAGTACTTC . TRBJ2-7 TRBD1 TRBV7-9
CASSTLADTQYF TGTGCCAGTAGTACCCTAGCAGATACGCAGTATTTT . TRBJ2-3 . TRBV19
CASSGERAYEQYF TGTGCCAGCTCTGGGGAGCGGGCCTACGAGCAGTACTTC . TRBJ2-7 . TRBV28
CASSTNAGQGRVPLHF TGTGCCAGCAGCACCAACGCTGGACAGGGGCGGGTACCCCTCCACTTT . TRBJ1-6 TRBD1 TRBV7-9
CASSLAKGPPYEQYF TGCGCCAGCAGCTTGGCCAAGGGCCCGCCCTACGAGCAGTACTTC . TRBJ2-7 . TRBV5-1
CASSSVSLQGNYGYTF TGTGCCAGCAGCTCCGTTTCCTTACAGGGGAACTATGGCTACACCTTC . TRBJ1-2 TRBD1 TRBV7-2
CASSLASGKKETQYF TGTGCCAGCAGCTTAGCTTCGGGGAAAAAAGAGACCCAGTACTTC . TRBJ2-5 . TRBV7-9
CASAQMTGTTNYGYTF TGTGCTAGTGCCCAGATGACAGGGACAACTAACTATGGCTACACCTTC . TRBJ1-2 TRBD1 TRBV12-5
CASSPTRVNTEAFF TGTGCCAGCAGTCCCACCAGGGTTAACACTGAAGCTTTCTTT . TRBJ1-1 . TRBV6-5
CASSLSGRSYNEQFF TGTGCCAGCAGCCTGAGCGGGCGCTCCTACAATGAGCAGTTCTTC . TRBJ2-1 . TRBV4-2
CASSYADTQSHGELFF TGTGCCAGCAGTTACGCGGACACACAGTCTCACGGGGAGCTGTTTTTT . TRBJ2-2 . TRBV6-5
CASRGTGVSGAEQYF TGTGCCAGCCGAGGGACAGGGGTCTCCGGGGCCGAGCAGTACTTC . TRBJ2-7 TRBD1 TRBV28
CASSHFQTGTGGERGETQYF TGTGCCAGCAGCCACTTTCAGACCGGGACAGGGGGTGAAAGGGGAGAGACCCAGTACTTC . TRBJ2-5 TRBD1 TRBV5-4
CASRIKHEAFF TGTGCCAGCAGGATAAAACATGAAGCTTTCTTT . TRBJ1-1 . TRBV12-3/TRBV12-4